The present TCR beta chain was sequenced within a study of T cells in Graves' hyperthyroidism and ophthalmopathy. Study observations and caveats: A model built on 13 V-J features separated ophthalmopathy from stable hyperthyroidism.

Per the germline V gene, CDR1 is SGHNT and CDR2 is YYREEE (reference sequence). V gave up 2 bases and J gave up 0 bases, with 12 bases separating them. The CDR3 covers 15 residues. The PBMCs studied were ones that came from about 9.9 ml fresh peripheral blood. This clonotype was counted between two and nine times. Its target is not known. Researchers took RNA transcripts and amplified the TCR beta CDR3 regions from them. A set of HTBI primers served as the primers for a first-round RT-PCR of the TCR CDR3. MiXCR, run by TCRdb on the multiplex PCR reads, gives a single entry per CDR3 protein. The table includes roughly 350,000 distinct CDR3 sequences, roughly 15% detected once.

The source is a woman aged 40 to 55 with Graves' ophthalmopathy. This chain connects TRBV5-4 to TRBJ2-7; D gene ambiguous. Sequences were obtained from blood. CDR3: CASSLSTTSSYEQYF. The CDR3 nucleotides are TGTGCCAGCAGCTTAAGCACAACGAGCTCCTACGAGCAGTACTTC.